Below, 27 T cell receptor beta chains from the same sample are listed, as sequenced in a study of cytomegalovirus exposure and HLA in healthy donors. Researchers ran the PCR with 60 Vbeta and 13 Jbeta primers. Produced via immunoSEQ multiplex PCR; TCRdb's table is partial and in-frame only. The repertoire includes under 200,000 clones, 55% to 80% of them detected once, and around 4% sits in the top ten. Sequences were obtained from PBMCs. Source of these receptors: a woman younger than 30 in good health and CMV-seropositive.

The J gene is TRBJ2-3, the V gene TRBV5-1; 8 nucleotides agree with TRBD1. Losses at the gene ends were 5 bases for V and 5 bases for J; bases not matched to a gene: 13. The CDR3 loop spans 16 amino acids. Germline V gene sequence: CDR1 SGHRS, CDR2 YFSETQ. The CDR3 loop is CASSYDPGGAGDTQYF. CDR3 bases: TGCGCCAGCAGTTACGATCCAGGGGGCGCGGGAGATACGCAGTATTTT.

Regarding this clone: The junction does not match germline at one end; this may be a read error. In DNA, the CDR3 is TGTTCCAGCAGCTTTCGAGCAGATACGCAGTATTTT. Protein sequence: CSSSFRADTQYF. The genes are TRBV7-9 and TRBJ2-3, with D unclear. Per the germline V gene, CDR1 is SEHNR and CDR2 is FQNEAQ (reference sequence). The CDR3 extends over 12 amino acids.

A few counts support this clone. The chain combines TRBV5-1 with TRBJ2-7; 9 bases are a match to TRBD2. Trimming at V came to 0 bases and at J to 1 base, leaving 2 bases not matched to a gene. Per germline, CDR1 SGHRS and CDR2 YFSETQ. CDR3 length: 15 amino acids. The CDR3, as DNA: TGCGCCAGCAGCTTGGGACTAGCGGTTTCCTACGAGCAGTACTTC. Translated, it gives CASSLGLAVSYEQYF.

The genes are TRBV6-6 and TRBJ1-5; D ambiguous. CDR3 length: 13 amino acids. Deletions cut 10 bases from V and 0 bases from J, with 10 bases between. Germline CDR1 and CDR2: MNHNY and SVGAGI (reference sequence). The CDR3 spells CATGGNSNQPQHF. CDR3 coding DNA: TGTGCCACTGGAGGCAATAGCAATCAGCCCCAGCATTTT.

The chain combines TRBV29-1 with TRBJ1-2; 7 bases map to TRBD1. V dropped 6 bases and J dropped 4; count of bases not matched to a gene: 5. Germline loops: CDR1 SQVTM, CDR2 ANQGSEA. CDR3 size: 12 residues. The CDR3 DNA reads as TGCAGCGTATCACGGGACAGCTATGGCTACACCTTC. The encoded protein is CSVSRDSYGYTF.

The CDR3 region is CAWSVPEGLRDTQYF. The CDR3 DNA follows: TGTGCCTGGAGTGTACCGGAGGGCCTTAGAGATACGCAGTATTTT. The chain has TRBV30 and TRBJ2-3; a possible D gene is TRBD2 (6 bases). Trimming took 0 bases from V and 5 from J, leaving 15 bases between them. The CDR3 consists of 15 residues. Germline V gene lookup returns CDR1 GTSNPN and CDR2 SVGIG (reference sequence).

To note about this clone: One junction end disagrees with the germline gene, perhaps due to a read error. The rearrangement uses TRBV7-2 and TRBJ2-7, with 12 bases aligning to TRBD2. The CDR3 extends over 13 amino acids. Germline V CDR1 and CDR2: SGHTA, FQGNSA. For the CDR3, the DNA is TGTGCCAGCAGCTTAAGACTAGCGGGAGCTATTGCTTTC. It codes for CASSLRLAGAIAF.

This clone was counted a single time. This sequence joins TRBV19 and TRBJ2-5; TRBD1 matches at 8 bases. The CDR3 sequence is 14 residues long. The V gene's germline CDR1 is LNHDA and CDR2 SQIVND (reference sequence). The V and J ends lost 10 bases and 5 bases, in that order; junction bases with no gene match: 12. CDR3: CATSTQGGVETQYF. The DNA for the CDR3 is TGTGCCACATCAACACAGGGGGGCGTGGAGACCCAGTACTTC.

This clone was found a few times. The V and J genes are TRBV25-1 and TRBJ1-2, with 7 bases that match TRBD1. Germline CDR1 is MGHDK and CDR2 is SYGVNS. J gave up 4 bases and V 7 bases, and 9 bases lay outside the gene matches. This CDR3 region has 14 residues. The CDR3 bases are TGTGCCAGCAAATGGTACAGGGGACGCTATGGCTACACCTTC. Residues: CASKWYRGRYGYTF.

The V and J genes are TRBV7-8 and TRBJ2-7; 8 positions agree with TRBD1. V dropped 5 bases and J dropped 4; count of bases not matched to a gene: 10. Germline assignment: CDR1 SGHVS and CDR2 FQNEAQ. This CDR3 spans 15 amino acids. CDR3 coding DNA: TGTGCCAGCAGCCTAGAAAGCCAGGGGGCGTACGAGCAGTACTTC. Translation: CASSLESQGAYEQYF.

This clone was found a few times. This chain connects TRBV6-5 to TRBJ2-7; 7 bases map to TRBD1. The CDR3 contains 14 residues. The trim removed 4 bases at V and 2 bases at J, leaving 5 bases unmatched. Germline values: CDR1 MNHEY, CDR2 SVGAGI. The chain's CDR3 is CASSFRDSTYEQYF. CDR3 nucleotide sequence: TGTGCCAGCAGTTTCCGGGACAGTACCTACGAGCAGTACTTC.

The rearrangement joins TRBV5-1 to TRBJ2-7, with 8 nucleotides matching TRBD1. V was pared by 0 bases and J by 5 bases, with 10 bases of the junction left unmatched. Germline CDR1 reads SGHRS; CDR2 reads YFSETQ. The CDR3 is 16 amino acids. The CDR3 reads CASSLGPGQGSNEQYF. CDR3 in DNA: TGCGCCAGCAGCTTGGGACCCGGACAGGGTTCCAACGAGCAGTACTTC.

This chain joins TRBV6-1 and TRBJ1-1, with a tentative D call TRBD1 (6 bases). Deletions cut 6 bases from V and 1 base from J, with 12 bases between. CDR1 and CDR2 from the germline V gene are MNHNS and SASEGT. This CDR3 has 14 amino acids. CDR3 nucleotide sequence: TGTGCCAGCAGCGAACCGACAGGGAACACTGAAGCTTTCTTT. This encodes CASSEPTGNTEAFF.

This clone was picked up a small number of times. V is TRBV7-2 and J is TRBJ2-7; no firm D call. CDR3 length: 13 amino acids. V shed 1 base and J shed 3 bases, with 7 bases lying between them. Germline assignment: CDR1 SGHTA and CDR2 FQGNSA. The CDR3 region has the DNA TGTGCCAGCAGCTTAGTGCAGTTCTACGAGCAGTACTTC. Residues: CASSLVQFYEQYF.

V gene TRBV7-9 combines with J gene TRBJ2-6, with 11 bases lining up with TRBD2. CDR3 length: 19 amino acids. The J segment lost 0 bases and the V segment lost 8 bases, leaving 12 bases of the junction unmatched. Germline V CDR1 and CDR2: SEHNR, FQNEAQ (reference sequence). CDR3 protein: CASPKAGTSGNSGANVLTF. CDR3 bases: TGTGCCAGCCCCAAAGCCGGGACTAGCGGTAACTCTGGGGCCAACGTCCTGACTTTC.

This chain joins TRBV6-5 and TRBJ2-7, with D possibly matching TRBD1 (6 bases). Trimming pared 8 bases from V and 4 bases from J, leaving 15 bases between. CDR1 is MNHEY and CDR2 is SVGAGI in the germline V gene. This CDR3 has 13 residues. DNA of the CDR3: TGTGCCAGCGGATCCGGGACATCTTACGAGCAGTACTTC. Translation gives CASGSGTSYEQYF.

The CDR3 DNA reads TGTGCCAGCAGTTACGGGACAGTTAATCAGCCCCAGCATTTT. Amino acids: CASSYGTVNQPQHF. The V gene is TRBV6-6, the J gene TRBJ1-5; 7 bases align to TRBD1. The V gene end was trimmed by 2 bases and the J gene end by 4 bases; junction bases not matched to a gene: 2. Germline assignment: CDR1 MNHNY and CDR2 SVGAGI (reference sequence). The CDR3 sequence is 14 residues long.

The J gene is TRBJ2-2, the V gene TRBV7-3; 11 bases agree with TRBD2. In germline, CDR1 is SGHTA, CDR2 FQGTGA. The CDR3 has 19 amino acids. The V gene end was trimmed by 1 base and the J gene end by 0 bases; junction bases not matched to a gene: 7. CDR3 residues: CASSLKYFSGGANTGELFF. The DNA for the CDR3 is TGTGCCAGCAGCTTAAAGTATTTTAGCGGGGGGGCGAACACCGGGGAGCTGTTTTTT.

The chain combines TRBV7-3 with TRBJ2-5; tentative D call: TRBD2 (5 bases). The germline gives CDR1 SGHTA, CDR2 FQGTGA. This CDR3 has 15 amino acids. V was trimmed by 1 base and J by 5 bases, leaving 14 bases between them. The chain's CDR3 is CASSLIHSGEETQYF. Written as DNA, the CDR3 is TGTGCCAGCAGCTTAATACACTCCGGGGAGGAGACCCAGTACTTC. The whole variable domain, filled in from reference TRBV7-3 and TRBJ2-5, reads GAGVSQTPSNKVTEKGKYVELRCDPISGHTALYWYRQSLGQGPEFLIYFQGTGAADDSGLPNDRFFAVRPEGSVSTLKIQRTERGDSAVYLCASSLIHSGEETQYFGPGTRLLVL.

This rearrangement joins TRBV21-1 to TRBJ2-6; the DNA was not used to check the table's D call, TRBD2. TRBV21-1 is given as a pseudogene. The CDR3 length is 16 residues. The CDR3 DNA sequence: TGTGCCAGCAGCAATCGTGACTCCTCTGGGGCCAACGTCCTGACTTTC. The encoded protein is CASSNRDSSGANVLTF.

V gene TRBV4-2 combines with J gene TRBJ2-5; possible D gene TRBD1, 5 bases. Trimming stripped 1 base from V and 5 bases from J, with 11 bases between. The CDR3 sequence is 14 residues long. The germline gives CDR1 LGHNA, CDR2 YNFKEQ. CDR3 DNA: TGTGCCAGCAGCCAAGTGTCGGACACGGAGACCCAGTACTTC. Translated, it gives CASSQVSDTETQYF.

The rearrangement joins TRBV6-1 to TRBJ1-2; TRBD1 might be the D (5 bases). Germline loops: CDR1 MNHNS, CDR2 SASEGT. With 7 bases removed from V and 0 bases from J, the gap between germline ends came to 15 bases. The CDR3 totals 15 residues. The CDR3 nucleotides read TGTGCCAGCACGCCGCAGGGCGAAGCTAACTATGGCTACACCTTC. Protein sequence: CASTPQGEANYGYTF.

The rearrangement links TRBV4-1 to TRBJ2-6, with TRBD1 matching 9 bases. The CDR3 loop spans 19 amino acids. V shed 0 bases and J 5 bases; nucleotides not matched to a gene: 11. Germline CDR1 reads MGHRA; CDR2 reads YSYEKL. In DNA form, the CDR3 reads TGCGCCAGCAGCCAAGACTCGCCGGGACAGGGTAATTGGGCCAACGTCCTGACTTTC. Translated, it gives CASSQDSPGQGNWANVLTF.

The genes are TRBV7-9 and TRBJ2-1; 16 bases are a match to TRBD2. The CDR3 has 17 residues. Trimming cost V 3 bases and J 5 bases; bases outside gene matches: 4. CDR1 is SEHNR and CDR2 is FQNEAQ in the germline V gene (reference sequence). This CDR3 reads CASSFGTSGRADNEQFF. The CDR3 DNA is TGTGCCAGCAGCTTCGGGACTAGCGGGAGGGCCGACAATGAGCAGTTCTTC.

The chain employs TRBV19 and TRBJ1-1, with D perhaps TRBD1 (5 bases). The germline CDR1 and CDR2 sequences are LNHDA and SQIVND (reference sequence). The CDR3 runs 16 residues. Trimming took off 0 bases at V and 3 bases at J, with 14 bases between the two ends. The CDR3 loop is CASSIDPSGGYTEAFF. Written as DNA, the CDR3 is TGTGCCAGTAGTATAGACCCCTCCGGGGGGTACACTGAAGCTTTCTTT. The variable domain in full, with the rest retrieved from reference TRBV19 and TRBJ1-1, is DGGITQSPKYLFRKEGQNVTLSCEQNLNHDAMYWYRQDPGQGLRLIYYSQIVNDFQKGDIAEGYSVSREKKESFPLTVTSAQKNPTAFYLCASSIDPSGGYTEAFFGQGTRLTVV.

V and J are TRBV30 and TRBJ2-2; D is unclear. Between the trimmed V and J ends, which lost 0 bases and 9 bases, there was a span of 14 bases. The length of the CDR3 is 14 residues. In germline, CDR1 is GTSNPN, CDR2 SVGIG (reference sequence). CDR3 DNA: TGTGCCTGGAGTGTACCTCACAACAACAGGGAGCTGTTTTTT. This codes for CAWSVPHNNRELFF.

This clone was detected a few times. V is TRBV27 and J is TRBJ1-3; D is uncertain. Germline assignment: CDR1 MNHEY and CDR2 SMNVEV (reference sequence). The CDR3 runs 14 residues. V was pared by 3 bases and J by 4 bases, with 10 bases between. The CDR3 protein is CASSFSQSGNTIYF. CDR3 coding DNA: TGTGCCAGCAGTTTTTCCCAGTCCGGAAACACCATATATTTT.